A selection of T cell receptor beta chains follows, all from one sample in a study of OX40 agonist ivuxolimab in advanced cancers. The data were produced by immunoSEQ multiplex PCR, yet TCRdb's version contains in-frame clones alone and is incomplete. The repertoire holds roughly 76,000 clones, with about 82% as singletons. The sequencing here drew on CD4+ or CD8+ T cells sorted from blood, taken in a trial of the OX40 agonist ivuxolimab. The receptors were gathered from an adult with an advanced solid tumor such as melanoma, head and neck, liver or kidney cancer. CDR3s include the opening cysteine and the closing phenylalanine or tryptophan. The D gene is left open where the match is weak. Rows may omit the clone size; those that give it use once, few, many or a size class.

J gene: TRBJ2-5
D gene: -
clone size: -
V gene: TRBV5-1
CDR3 DNA: TGCGCCAGCAGCTTAGATGGGAGTACTTTGACGTACTTC
CDR3 protein: CASSLDGSTLTYF

J gene: TRBJ1-1
D gene: TRBD1
clone size: -
V gene: TRBV6-1
CDR3 DNA: TGTGCCAGCAGTGAGGACAGGGGGGACACTGAAGCTTTCTTT
CDR3 protein: CASSEDRGDTEAFF

J gene: TRBJ1-1
D gene: -
clone size: -
V gene: TRBV27
CDR3 DNA: TGTGCCAGCAGGGCGGGGGAGACGATTATGAACACTGAAGCTTTCTTT
CDR3 protein: CASRAGETIMNTEAFF

J gene: TRBJ2-3
D gene: -
clone size: -
V gene: TRBV28
CDR3 DNA: TGTGCCACCTCCTGGGTTGGGCACAGCACAGATACGCAGTATTTT
CDR3 protein: CATSWVGHSTDTQYF

J gene: TRBJ2-3
D gene: -
clone size: -
V gene: TRBV28
CDR3 DNA: TGTGCCAGCAGTTTATCTGACAGCCCCGGCACAGATACGCAGTATTTT
CDR3 protein: CASSLSDSPGTDTQYF

J gene: TRBJ2-7
D gene: TRBD1
clone size: -
V gene: TRBV30
CDR3 DNA: TGTGCCTGGATAGGGACAGTCCAATACGAGCAGTACTTC
CDR3 protein: CAWIGTVQYEQYF

J gene: TRBJ1-1
D gene: -
clone size: -
V gene: TRBV27
CDR3 DNA: TGTGCCAGCAGTCCCGTTCTCGCAATTGAAGCTTTCTTT
CDR3 protein: CASSPVLAIEAFF

J gene: TRBJ2-3
D gene: TRBD1
clone size: -
V gene: TRBV4-1
CDR3 DNA: TGCGCCAGCAGCCAAGCAGGGGGCTTTGGCACAGATACGCAGTATTTT
CDR3 protein: CASSQAGGFGTDTQYF

J gene: TRBJ2-1
D gene: TRBD2
clone size: -
V gene: TRBV6-4
CDR3 DNA: TGTGCCAGCAGTGATTCTGGCGGGGGGGCCAATGAGCAGTTCTTC
CDR3 protein: CASSDSGGGANEQFF

J gene: TRBJ2-7
D gene: -
clone size: once
V gene: TRBV11-3
CDR3 DNA: TGTGCCAGCAGCTCGCGACACGGATACGAGCAGTACTTC
CDR3 protein: CASSSRHGYEQYF

J gene: TRBJ2-7
D gene: -
clone size: -
V gene: TRBV7-8
CDR3 DNA: TGTGCCAGCAGCTTAGCTCTGGGGATCTACGAGCAGTACTTC
CDR3 protein: CASSLALGIYEQYF

J gene: TRBJ1-1
D gene: -
clone size: -
V gene: TRBV29-1
CDR3 DNA: TGCAGCGCCTCGTGGGTGAAAACGGTGAACACTGAAGCTTTCTTT
CDR3 protein: CSASWVKTVNTEAFF

J gene: TRBJ2-3
D gene: -
clone size: -
V gene: TRBV7-9
CDR3 DNA: TGTGCCAGCAGCTTGGGCCAGACTAGCACAGATACGCAGTATTTT
CDR3 protein: CASSLGQTSTDTQYF

J gene: TRBJ2-1
D gene: TRBD2
clone size: -
V gene: TRBV6-4
CDR3 DNA: TGTGCCAGCAGTGACATCAGCGGGGGTCGGAATGAGCAGTTCTTC
CDR3 protein: CASSDISGGRNEQFF

J gene: TRBJ2-6
D gene: -
clone size: once
V gene: TRBV27
CDR3 DNA: TGTGCCAGCAGTTCCCGCCAAGGCGCTCGGGGGGCCAACGTCCTGACTTTC
CDR3 protein: CASSSRQGARGANVLTF

J gene: TRBJ2-3
D gene: -
clone size: -
V gene: TRBV27
CDR3 DNA: TGTGCCAGCAGAACTTTGGGATCTACGCAGTATTTT
CDR3 protein: CASRTLGSTQYF

J gene: TRBJ2-6
D gene: -
clone size: -
V gene: TRBV5-1
CDR3 DNA: TGCGCCAGCAGCCACACCCAGGGGAGGGGGGCCAACGTCCTGACTTTC
CDR3 protein: CASSHTQGRGANVLTF

J gene: TRBJ2-3
D gene: -
clone size: -
V gene: TRBV6-4
CDR3 DNA: TGTGCCAGCAGTGGATACGCTAGCGCTCTCACAGATACGCAGTATTTT
CDR3 protein: CASSGYASALTDTQYF

J gene: TRBJ2-4
D gene: -
clone size: once
V gene: TRBV28
CDR3 DNA: TGTGCCAGCAGTTTATCGTCCATGGACATTCAGTACTTC
CDR3 protein: CASSLSSMDIQYF

J gene: TRBJ2-3
D gene: -
clone size: -
V gene: TRBV7-8
CDR3 DNA: TGTGCCAGCACCGTAGGGGGAGTGGGAGATACGCAGTATTTT
CDR3 protein: CASTVGGVGDTQYF

J gene: TRBJ2-7
D gene: TRBD2
clone size: -
V gene: TRBV13
CDR3 DNA: TGTGCCAGCAGCTTAAATGGACTAGCGCGCTACGAGCAGTACTTC
CDR3 protein: CASSLNGLARYEQYF

J gene: TRBJ2-2
D gene: -
clone size: -
V gene: TRBV7-2
CDR3 DNA: TGTGCCAGCACCGAGGCGAATCGCCGGGAGCTGTTTTTT
CDR3 protein: CASTEANRRELFF

J gene: TRBJ2-5
D gene: -
clone size: -
V gene: TRBV25-1
CDR3 DNA: TGTGCCAGCAGTGCCGATCTGTACCAAGAGACCCAGTACTTC
CDR3 protein: CASSADLYQETQYF

J gene: TRBJ1-2
D gene: -
clone size: -
V gene: TRBV7-2
CDR3 DNA: TGTGCCAGCAGCTTAGCCATTGCTAACTATGGCTACACCTTC
CDR3 protein: CASSLAIANYGYTF

J gene: TRBJ2-3
D gene: TRBD1
clone size: -
V gene: TRBV6-1
CDR3 DNA: TGTGCCAGCAGTGTAGGACAGGGACTCACAGATACGCAGTATTTT
CDR3 protein: CASSVGQGLTDTQYF

J gene: TRBJ1-5
D gene: TRBD1
clone size: once
V gene: TRBV28
CDR3 DNA: TGTGCCAGCAGGCTAGGGACAGGGGGCTTTAGCAATCAGCCCCAGCATTTT
CDR3 protein: CASRLGTGGFSNQPQHF

J gene: TRBJ2-3
D gene: TRBD2
clone size: -
V gene: TRBV28
CDR3 DNA: TGTGCCAGCAGCAAGACTAGCGGGAACACAGATACGCAGTATTTT
CDR3 protein: CASSKTSGNTDTQYF

J gene: TRBJ2-3
D gene: -
clone size: -
V gene: TRBV18
CDR3 DNA: TGTGCCAGCTCCCAATCCATCTACGATACGCAGTATTTT
CDR3 protein: CASSQSIYDTQYF

J gene: TRBJ2-7
D gene: -
clone size: -
V gene: TRBV9
CDR3 DNA: TGTGCCAGCAGCGTGACGGGGGGCGGAGGCGCGGACTACGAGCAGTACTTC
CDR3 protein: CASSVTGGGGADYEQYF

J gene: TRBJ1-2
D gene: -
clone size: -
V gene: TRBV6-5
CDR3 DNA: TGTGCCAGCAGTTACTCAGGGGTGGTTAACTATGGCTACACCTTC
CDR3 protein: CASSYSGVVNYGYTF

J gene: TRBJ2-7
D gene: TRBD2
clone size: -
V gene: TRBV5-6
CDR3 DNA: TGTGCCAGCAGCTTGGGGACTAGCGGGAGACAGTACTTC
CDR3 protein: CASSLGTSGRQYF

J gene: TRBJ1-2
D gene: -
clone size: -
V gene: TRBV28
CDR3 DNA: TGTGCCAGCAGTCGAAACTATGGCTACACCTTC
CDR3 protein: CASSRNYGYTF

J gene: TRBJ2-2
D gene: TRBD1
clone size: once
V gene: TRBV6-4
CDR3 DNA: TGTGCCAGCAGTGACTCTAGGGGGCAGGTGAAGGGTTTAGCCGGGGAGCTGTTTTTT
CDR3 protein: CASSDSRGQVKGLAGELFF

J gene: TRBJ2-1
D gene: -
clone size: few
V gene: TRBV27
CDR3 DNA: TGTGCCACCATCGCCGGGACAAACAATGAGCAGTTCTTC
CDR3 protein: CATIAGTNNEQFF

J gene: TRBJ2-3
D gene: -
clone size: -
V gene: TRBV6-5
CDR3 DNA: TGTGCCAGCAGTTACTCCCGGACAGAGAGAGTGGATACGCAGTATTTT
CDR3 protein: CASSYSRTERVDTQYF

J gene: TRBJ2-5
D gene: -
clone size: -
V gene: TRBV19
CDR3 DNA: TGTGCCAGTAGTATAGGTGGAGGAGAGACCCAGTACTTC
CDR3 protein: CASSIGGGETQYF

J gene: TRBJ1-6
D gene: -
clone size: -
V gene: TRBV6-5
CDR3 DNA: TGTGCCAGCACCACATGGGGGGAATCACCCCTCCACTTT
CDR3 protein: CASTTWGESPLHF

J gene: TRBJ1-2
D gene: TRBD1
clone size: few
V gene: TRBV7-9
CDR3 DNA: TGTGCCAGCAGCCCACCGGGACAGGCTTATGGCTACACCTTC
CDR3 protein: CASSPPGQAYGYTF

J gene: TRBJ2-3
D gene: TRBD1
clone size: -
V gene: TRBV4-3
CDR3 DNA: TGCGCCAGCAGCCAACAGACAGGGGGCACAGATACGCAGTATTTT
CDR3 protein: CASSQQTGGTDTQYF

J gene: TRBJ2-4
D gene: -
clone size: -
V gene: TRBV28
CDR3 DNA: TGTGCCAGCAGCCGTATAAACAGGGAAGGCATTCAGTACTTC
CDR3 protein: CASSRINREGIQYF

J gene: TRBJ2-1
D gene: TRBD2
clone size: -
V gene: TRBV4-1
CDR3 DNA: TGCGCCAGCAGCCAAGCCCCCGGGACTAGCGGGAGGCTTGAGCAGTTCTTC
CDR3 protein: CASSQAPGTSGRLEQFF

J gene: TRBJ1-5
D gene: -
clone size: -
V gene: TRBV7-2
CDR3 DNA: TGTGCCAGCAGCTTAGGGGGGCAGCCCCAGCATTTT
CDR3 protein: CASSLGGQPQHF

J gene: TRBJ2-3
D gene: TRBD2
clone size: -
V gene: TRBV7-3
CDR3 DNA: TGTGCCAGCAGCTGGCGGGGGGACACAGATACGCAGTATTTT
CDR3 protein: CASSWRGDTDTQYF

J gene: TRBJ1-4
D gene: -
clone size: -
V gene: TRBV19
CDR3 DNA: TGTGCCAGTAGTACACGGACAGCAACTAATGAAAAACTGTTTTTT
CDR3 protein: CASSTRTATNEKLFF

J gene: TRBJ2-1
D gene: TRBD2
clone size: few
V gene: TRBV28
CDR3 DNA: TGTGCCAGCAGGGGGACTAGCGGGAGTGTTGAGCAGTTCTTC
CDR3 protein: CASRGTSGSVEQFF

J gene: TRBJ1-1
D gene: TRBD1
clone size: -
V gene: TRBV10-1
CDR3 DNA: TGCGCCAGCAGGAGGGACAGGGGAGGGATTACGGCTTTCTTT
CDR3 protein: CASRRDRGGITAFF

J gene: TRBJ2-1
D gene: -
clone size: -
V gene: TRBV7-9
CDR3 DNA: TGTGCCAGTAGGGCTCAGCCCTACAATGAGCAGTTCTTC
CDR3 protein: CASRAQPYNEQFF

J gene: TRBJ1-2
D gene: -
clone size: -
V gene: TRBV19
CDR3 DNA: TGTGCCAGTAGGGAGGGCGACTATGGCTACACCTTC
CDR3 protein: CASREGDYGYTF

J gene: TRBJ2-7
D gene: -
clone size: -
V gene: TRBV27
CDR3 DNA: TGTGCCAGCAGTTTAAGGGACGGAGGCTACGAGCAGTACTTC
CDR3 protein: CASSLRDGGYEQYF

J gene: TRBJ1-1
D gene: TRBD1
clone size: few
V gene: TRBV18
CDR3 DNA: TGTGCCAGCTCACCCCGACAGGGGGCCTCGGACACTGAAGCTTTCTTT
CDR3 protein: CASSPRQGASDTEAFF

J gene: TRBJ2-3
D gene: TRBD2
clone size: -
V gene: TRBV7-9
CDR3 DNA: TGTGCCAGCAGCTCGAGGACTAGCGGGTATAGCACAGATACGCAGTATTTT
CDR3 protein: CASSSRTSGYSTDTQYF

J gene: TRBJ1-3
D gene: -
clone size: -
V gene: TRBV4-2
CDR3 DNA: TGTGCCAGCAGCCCGGACCGAGGTACAGGAACTGGAAACACCATATATTTT
CDR3 protein: CASSPDRGTGTGNTIYF